Shown below are 32 T cell receptor beta chains from a single sample sequenced in a study of CD8 T cells in ankylosing spondylitis (TCRdb year 2017). The method was 5' RACE. TCRdb names Illumina HiSeq 2500 as the instrument used. TCRdb trimmed the raw reads at Q25, called clones with MiXCR and kept productive beta chains. Each entry merges the rows of one CDR3 protein and shows their most common DNA and genes. In this sample the table shows 700,000 to 1,000,000 distinct CDR3 sequences, approximately 12% of which occur a single time. Around 0.51% of the sample is taken by the ten largest. These TCRs' antigens remain unknown. Study-wide findings and limitations: A TCR beta motif of eight highly homologous amino acid variants appeared characteristic of blood from ankylosing spondylitis patients.

The sequencing input was blood, either unsorted or a sorted T cell fraction (not recorded which). These receptors were taken from a male donor with ankylosing spondylitis.

This chain uses TRBV7-2 with TRBJ2-3; D may be TRBD1 (5 bases). V was pared by 2 bases and J by 0 bases, with 9 bases between. This CDR3 has 15 amino acids. The germline CDR1 and CDR2 sequences are SGHTA and FQGNSA. CDR3 region: CASSLRAGSTDTQYF. For the CDR3, the DNA is TGTGCCAGCAGCTTACGGGCAGGGAGCACAGATACGCAGTATTTT. The full variable domain, completed using reference TRBV7-2 and TRBJ2-3, is GAGVSQSPSNKVTEKGKDVELRCDPISGHTALYWYRQSLGQGLEFLIYFQGNSAPDKSGLPSDRFSAERTGGSVSTLTIQRTQQEDSAVYLCASSLRAGSTDTQYFGPGTRLTVL.

This clonotype has more than one count but fewer than ten. The V and J genes are TRBV5-1 and TRBJ1-2, with D hard to call. V gave up 0 bases and J gave up 9 bases, with 18 bases separating them. Germline assignment: CDR1 SGHRS and CDR2 YFSETQ. The CDR3 spans 15 residues. The CDR3 DNA is TGCGCCAGCAGCTTGGAGGCGGGAACTTGGGGTAGCTACACCTTC. As protein: CASSLEAGTWGSYTF.

The chain couples TRBV6-2 or TRBV6-3 to TRBJ2-4; D may be TRBD1 or TRBD2 (6 bases each). Trimming left V 0 bases short and J 0 bases short, with 27 bases between. Germline V gene data show CDR1 as MNHEY and CDR2 as SVGEGT. The CDR3 loop spans 22 amino acids. CDR3 DNA: TGTGCCAGCAGTTACTCTCCTGGGGGGCCGACCGCAGATAGGCTAGCCAAAAACATTCAGTACTTC. It specifies CASSYSPGGPTADRLAKNIQYF.

This clonotype was counted between two and nine times. The J gene is TRBJ2-2, the V gene TRBV10-3; D remains ambiguous. CDR1 ENHRY and CDR2 SYGVKD come from the germline V gene. V lost 4 bases and J 5 bases, leaving 5 bases between the germline ends. The CDR3 is 12 amino acids. The CDR3: CAISGRTGELFF. The CDR3 DNA is TGTGCCATCAGTGGTCGGACCGGGGAGCTGTTTTTT.

The rearrangement uses TRBV18 and TRBJ2-1, with 14 bases matching TRBD2. Germline-derived CDR1 and CDR2 are KGHSH and LQKENI. The CDR3 extends over 18 amino acids. The V and J ends lost 2 bases and 9 bases, in that order; junction bases with no gene match: 12. The CDR3 loop is CASSPGSGGTSGSLEQFF. The CDR3 DNA reads as TGTGCCAGCTCACCAGGGAGTGGAGGGACTAGCGGGAGTCTTGAGCAGTTCTTC. Together with reference TRBV18 and TRBJ2-1, the CDR3 gives the full variable domain: NAGVMQNPRHLVRRRGQEARLRCSPMKGHSHVYWYRQLPEEGLKFMVYLQKENIIDESGMPKERFSAEFPKEGPSILRIQQVVRGDSAAYFCASSPGSGGTSGSLEQFFGPGTRLTVL.

V and J are TRBV19 and TRBJ2-7, with TRBD1 matching 8 bases. The ends lost 3 bases at V and 0 bases at J; junction bases unmatched: 4. Germline V gene data show CDR1 as LNHDA and CDR2 as SQIVND (reference sequence). The CDR3 extends over 15 amino acids. Here the CDR3 reads CASSMGQAFSYEQYF. CDR3 nucleotides: TGTGCCAGTAGTATGGGACAGGCTTTCTCCTACGAGCAGTACTTC.

This clonotype was detected ten times or more. The gene calls are TRBV4-3 and TRBJ1-3, with no clear D. The CDR3 is 14 amino acids. Trimming removed 4 bases at V and 2 bases at J, with 9 bases between. Germline V gene sequence: CDR1 LGHNA, CDR2 YSLEER. The CDR3 reads CASSLGLPGNTIYF. CDR3 DNA: TGCGCCAGCAGCCTTGGGCTGCCTGGAAACACCATATATTTT.

This clonotype occurred a few times. The V gene is TRBV5-1, the J gene TRBJ2-1; tentative D call: TRBD2 (6 bases). Per the germline V gene, CDR1 is SGHRS and CDR2 is YFSETQ. This CDR3 has 15 residues. The germline V and J ends were trimmed by 1 base and 8 bases, with 16 bases remaining between them. In nucleotides, the CDR3 is TGCGCCAGCAGCTTGAGAGACCCGGGAGAGGATGAGCAGTTCTTC. This codes for CASSLRDPGEDEQFF.

The chain couples TRBV7-2 to TRBJ2-7; D is perhaps TRBD1 (7 bases). This CDR3 region has 16 residues. The germline V gene encodes CDR1 SGHTA and CDR2 FQGNSA. The V end was cut by 5 bases, the J end by 3 bases, with 20 bases between. The CDR3 DNA is TGTGCCAGCAGCCTGTCTGGAGGGACAGTTTACTACGAGCAGTACTTC. Amino acids: CASSLSGGTVYYEQYF.

The chain uses TRBV5-5 and TRBJ1-1; no reliable D call. V lost 0 bases and J 8 bases, leaving 8 bases between the germline ends. Germline assignment: CDR1 SGHKS and CDR2 YYEKEE (reference sequence). The CDR3 runs to 12 residues. The CDR3 spells CASSLAGFEAFF. As DNA, the CDR3 is TGTGCCAGCAGCTTGGCGGGATTCGAAGCTTTCTTT.

This chain links TRBV20-1 with TRBJ2-3, with a tentative D call TRBD2 (5 bases). The length of the CDR3 is 15 residues. V was cut by 6 bases and J by 1 base, with 17 bases left in between. Per the germline V gene, CDR1 is DFQATT and CDR2 is SNEGSKA (reference sequence). The CDR3 region has the DNA TGCAGTGCCGAGGTGCTTAGCGTGCGCACAGATACGCAGTATTTT. This gives the protein CSAEVLSVRTDTQYF.

In DNA, the CDR3 is TGCGCCAGCAGCCTGAAGGGGGACATTCAGTACTTC. Amino acids: CASSLKGDIQYF. The J gene is TRBJ2-4, the V gene TRBV5-1; tentative D call: TRBD1 (6 bases). The CDR3 consists of 12 residues. Trimming left V 4 bases short and J 8 bases short, with 10 bases between. Germline lookup yields CDR1 SGHRS and CDR2 YFSETQ.

The chain couples TRBV12-3 or TRBV12-4 to TRBJ2-7, with a possible D match to TRBD2 (6 bases). The CDR3 length is 15 residues. V was shortened by 6 bases and J by 0 bases, with 15 bases between the two germline ends. CDR3 bases: TGTGCCAGCAGCCTTCGGCGGGAAACCTCCTACGAGCAGTACTTC. This gives the protein CASSLRRETSYEQYF.

This clonotype was recorded a few times. This chain joins TRBV20-1 and TRBJ2-2; D is unresolved. The length of the CDR3 is 14 residues. The ends were cut back, 6 bases at V and 0 bases at J, with 11 bases in the middle. Germline V gives CDR1 DFQATT, CDR2 SNEGSKA (reference sequence). As DNA, the CDR3 is TGCAGTGCGCCTAGGACCGCGAACACCGGGGAGCTGTTTTTT. It codes for CSAPRTANTGELFF.

This sequence joins TRBV6-5 and TRBJ2-1, with TRBD2 as a possible D gene (6 bases). Germline CDR1 MNHEY, CDR2 SVGAGI. V was clipped by 3 bases and J by 9 bases, with 15 bases between them. CDR3 length: 14 amino acids. CDR3 loop: CASSYGLAWGEQFF. The CDR3 DNA reads TGTGCCAGCAGTTATGGTCTAGCGTGGGGTGAGCAGTTCTTC.

The rearrangement uses TRBV20-1 and TRBJ1-1; no definite D call. Between the trimmed V and J ends, which lost 0 bases and 8 bases, there was a span of 10 bases. Germline CDR1 reads DFQATT; CDR2 reads SNEGSKA (reference sequence). This CDR3 has 12 amino acids. The CDR3 coding sequence is TGCAGTGCTAGAGATTTGGATTCCGAAGCTTTCTTT. Translated: CSARDLDSEAFF.

This chain uses TRBV5-1 with TRBJ2-5; D might be TRBD2 (6 bases). CDR1 is SGHRS, CDR2 YFSETQ, per germline. V was clipped by 1 base and J by 5 bases, with 18 bases between them. The CDR3 consists of 16 residues. For the CDR3, the DNA is TGCGCCAGCAGCTTGAGAGCGGCTAGCGTTAGGGAGACCCAGTACTTC. Translation: CASSLRAASVRETQYF.

This clonotype has only a few counts. The gene calls are TRBV4-1 and TRBJ1-4; TRBD1 aligns across 11 bases. This CDR3 region has 22 residues. Germline V gene sequence: CDR1 MGHRA, CDR2 YSYEKL. V was pared by 5 bases and J by 2 bases, with 22 bases of the junction left unmatched. CDR3 nucleotides: TGCGCCAGCAGCGGACGTCCCTATCGGGACAGGGGGAGGAATAGGACTAATGAAAAACTGTTTTTT. Its translation: CASSGRPYRDRGRNRTNEKLFF.

This chain connects TRBV6-5 to TRBJ2-7; D might be TRBD1 (6 bases). Germline V CDR1 and CDR2: MNHEY, SVGAGI. The CDR3 spans 15 residues. V lost 2 bases and J 5 bases, leaving 16 bases between the germline ends. Here the CDR3 DNA reads TGTGCCAGCAGTTACCTTGGTGGGGGCGAAGACGAGCAGTACTTC. Translated: CASSYLGGGEDEQYF.

The chain couples TRBV10-3 to TRBJ2-2, with a tentative D call TRBD2 (6 bases). This CDR3 has 17 residues. Between the trimmed V and J ends, which lost 0 bases and 0 bases, there was a span of 11 bases. Germline-derived CDR1 and CDR2 are ENHRY and SYGVKD. CDR3 coding DNA: TGTGCCATCAGTGAGTCAGGAGGGCCCACGAACACCGGGGAGCTGTTTTTT. This sequence encodes CAISESGGPTNTGELFF.

This clonotype was seen only a few times. The rearrangement joins TRBV29-1 to TRBJ1-5, with D possibly TRBD1 on 6 matching bases. The V gene lost 6 bases and the J gene lost 5 bases, with 11 bases spanning the gap. The CDR3 consists of 12 residues. The V gene's germline CDR1 is SQVTM and CDR2 ANQGSEA. CDR3 sequence (DNA): TGCAGCGTCGGACAGCGGGATCAGCCCCAGCATTTT. The encoded protein is CSVGQRDQPQHF.

The chain is built from TRBV6-5 and TRBJ1-1; a weak D match, TRBD1 (6 bases). Germline V CDR1 and CDR2: MNHEY, SVGAGI. The CDR3 has 13 amino acids. The V end lost 2 bases, the J end lost 10 bases, and 14 bases lay between the germline ends. CDR3 sequence: CASSYLAEGGAFF. Written as DNA, the CDR3 is TGTGCCAGCAGTTACCTTGCCGAGGGGGGAGCTTTCTTT.

The V and J genes are TRBV20-1 and TRBJ2-1; perhaps TRBD2 as D (5 bases). The germline V gene encodes CDR1 DFQATT and CDR2 SNEGSKA (reference sequence). The CDR3 runs 13 residues. Trimming stripped 3 bases from V and 8 bases from J, with 14 bases between. CDR3 nucleotide sequence: TGCAGTGCTAGTACTAGTCTGATCGATGAGCAGTTCTTC. Residues: CSASTSLIDEQFF.

This clonotype was detected many times. CDR3 residues: CASSFRDRTYEQYF. The CDR3 nucleotides read TGCGCCAGCAGCTTCCGGGACCGAACCTACGAGCAGTACTTC. The rearrangement links TRBV5-1 to TRBJ2-7; D may correspond to TRBD1 or TRBD2 (5 bases each). V was trimmed by 2 bases and J by 2 bases, leaving 11 bases between them. The germline CDR1 and CDR2 sequences are SGHRS and YFSETQ. CDR3 length equals 14 residues.

The chain joins TRBV24-1 to TRBJ2-3, with D possibly TRBD1 on 5 matching bases. V lost 2 bases to trimming and J lost 2 bases, with 13 bases between them. Germline-derived CDR1 and CDR2 are KGHDR and SFDVKD. The CDR3 consists of 16 residues. The CDR3 is CATSDSPQVYTDTQYF. DNA of the CDR3: TGTGCCACCAGTGATTCGCCACAGGTTTACACAGATACGCAGTATTTT.

There are a few counts of this clonotype. The rearrangement uses TRBV20-1 and TRBJ1-1; D not certain. The V and J ends lost 6 bases and 1 base respectively, with 15 bases between them. There are 14 residues in the CDR3. In germline, CDR1 is DFQATT, CDR2 SNEGSKA (reference sequence). The CDR3 sequence is CSAAGGRSNTEAFF. The CDR3, as DNA: TGCAGTGCGGCCGGCGGTAGGTCGAACACTGAAGCTTTCTTT.

This clonotype was detected a few times. The chain has TRBV5-1 and TRBJ2-2; D perhaps matches TRBD2 (5 bases). The CDR3 has 15 amino acids. From germline, CDR1 is SGHRS and CDR2 YFSETQ. The ends were cut back, 5 bases at V and 4 bases at J, with 15 bases in the middle. The CDR3 spells CASRKGAEITGELFF. The CDR3 coding sequence is TGCGCCAGCAGGAAAGGAGCGGAGATCACCGGGGAGCTGTTTTTT.

This clonotype was seen repeatedly, ten times or more. V usage is TRBV20-1 and J usage is TRBJ1-6; D is ambiguous. V lost 0 bases to trimming and J lost 3 bases, with 9 bases between them. CDR1 DFQATT and CDR2 SNEGSKA come from the germline V gene (reference sequence). The CDR3 runs to 15 residues. CDR3 protein: CSARDRLSYNSPLHF. CDR3 DNA sequence: TGCAGTGCTAGAGATCGACTGAGCTATAATTCACCCCTCCACTTT.

The sample holds many counts of this clonotype. The CDR3 loop is CATSTGGDTGELFF. CDR3 in DNA: TGCGCCACGTCGACAGGGGGGGACACCGGGGAGCTGTTTTTT. This chain uses TRBV5-1 with TRBJ2-2, with TRBD1 identical over 9 bases. The ends lost 9 bases at V and 3 bases at J; junction bases unmatched: 6. The CDR3 length is 14 residues. Per the germline V gene, CDR1 is SGHRS and CDR2 is YFSETQ.

This clonotype was observed at least ten times. V gene TRBV12-3 or TRBV12-4 combines with J gene TRBJ1-1; maybe TRBD1 (5 bases). V shed 6 bases and J shed 1 base, with 9 bases lying between them. CDR3 length: 13 residues. CDR3 region: CASRETGNTEAFF. In nucleotides, the CDR3 is TGTGCCAGCAGAGAAACAGGGAACACTGAAGCTTTCTTT.

CDR3 in amino acids: CARGSNTGELFF. In nucleotides, the CDR3 is TGTGCCAGAGGGTCGAACACCGGGGAGCTGTTTTTT. The rearrangement links TRBV12-3 or TRBV12-4 to TRBJ2-2; unclear D gene. CDR3 size: 12 residues. Trimming removed 9 bases from V and 0 bases from J, with 5 bases in between.

The table lists this clonotype with many counts. The chain recombines TRBV7-2 with TRBJ2-3, with D unresolved. The V end was cut by 1 base, the J end by 0 bases, with 8 bases between. The CDR3 runs to 15 residues. Germline values: CDR1 SGHTA, CDR2 FQGNSA. This CDR3 reads CASSLVVSSTDTQYF. The CDR3 bases are TGTGCCAGCAGCTTAGTAGTCTCTAGCACAGATACGCAGTATTTT. The entire variable domain, with the rest obtained from reference TRBV7-2 and TRBJ2-3, is as follows: GAGVSQSPSNKVTEKGKDVELRCDPISGHTALYWYRQSLGQGLEFLIYFQGNSAPDKSGLPSDRFSAERTGGSVSTLTIQRTQQEDSAVYLCASSLVVSSTDTQYFGPGTRLTVL.